Detailed here is one TCR beta chain. Its binding antigen is unknown. Per-nucleotide qualities are absent, and no much larger clonotype sits a single base away. The sample comes from a study of OX40 agonist ivuxolimab in advanced cancers. Some background on the complete study: Ivuxolimab was an agonistic, fully human IgG2 monoclonal antibody directed against OX40 (CD134), a costimulatory receptor. Intravenous ivuxolimab was administered to patients every 2 weeks at six dose levels: 0.01, 0.1, 0.3, 1.5, 3 and 10 mg/kg. Among the roughly 52 dose-escalation patients, about 19 had hepatocellular carcinoma, roughly 15 melanoma, 9 renal cell carcinoma and 9 head and neck cancer. A male proportion of roughly 80% and a mean age of roughly 58 years, ranging from about 23 to 90, were recorded for the dose-escalation cohort. Patients were allowed to have had prior anti-PD-1, anti-PD-L1 or anti-CTLA-4 therapy, and around 43% of the dose-escalation patients had been treated with checkpoint inhibitors. Three dose-escalation patients achieved partial responses, one with hepatocellular carcinoma and two with cutaneous melanoma. The purpose of peripheral TCRbeta sequencing was to test whether ivuxolimab changed TCR sequence diversity and led to clonal T-cell expansion. The paper describes the monotherapy dose-escalation part (N ≈ 49 patients) of the phase I trial of ivuxolimab. General study outcomes and caveats: Low levels of normalized T-cell clonal expansion were also seen in some patients who did not respond. In partial responders in the 0.1-3.0 mg/kg groups, normalized peripheral clonal expansion was found to be among the lowest, especially among CD8+ T cells. On average, CD8+ T cells showed more expanded clones than CD4+ T cells after ivuxolimab. The antigen specificity of the clonally expanded peripheral T cells was not determined. At doses of 0.1 to 3.0 mg/kg, clonal expansion of both CD4+ and CD8+ blood T cells was observed from baseline to week 6.

The CDR3 covers 12 residues, taking in both the cysteine and the phenylalanine. The kept DNA is CDR3 alone, 36 bases in frame from the first base. V drops 3 bases and J drops 10 bases, leaving 14 bases in between. The germline V gene specifies SGHDT as CDR1 and YYEEEE as CDR2. Genomic DNA was isolated from the sorted cells so that the TCRbeta CDR3 region could be sequenced. TCRbeta CDR3 regions were sequenced using the immunoSEQ Assay. The table was pulled from immuneACCESS by TCRdb, which kept in-frame rearrangements only. Such tables lose some clones; where checked, under half of the loss comes from unresolved V genes, and the rest has no known cause. This sample gives approximately 45,000 clones in total; about 93% of them show up just once. About 11% of the sample goes to the ten largest clones. Patients with autoimmune disease history or receiving systemic immunosuppression were excluded from the trial. Peripheral blood for TCR sequencing was collected from all dose cohorts at baseline, on cycle 4 day 1, and on cycle 7 day 1. Samples were obtained from an open-label, multicenter, first-in-human phase I dose-escalation trial of ivuxolimab. The trial enrolled adults with locally advanced or metastatic head and neck squamous cell, hepatocellular, melanoma or renal cell carcinoma. Before TCR sequencing, CD4+ T cells and CD8+ T cells were sorted from peripheral blood as separate populations.

The receptor was derived from an adult with an advanced solid tumor such as melanoma, head and neck, liver or kidney cancer. The starting material was CD4+ or CD8+ T cells sorted from blood, obtained in a trial of the OX40 agonist ivuxolimab. The chain uses TRBV5-6 and TRBJ2-7, and possibly TRBD1, on 5 matching bases. Read as DNA, the sequence is TGTGCCAGCAGCTCCACAGGACCCGGACAGTACTTC. Translation gives CASSSTGPGQYF.